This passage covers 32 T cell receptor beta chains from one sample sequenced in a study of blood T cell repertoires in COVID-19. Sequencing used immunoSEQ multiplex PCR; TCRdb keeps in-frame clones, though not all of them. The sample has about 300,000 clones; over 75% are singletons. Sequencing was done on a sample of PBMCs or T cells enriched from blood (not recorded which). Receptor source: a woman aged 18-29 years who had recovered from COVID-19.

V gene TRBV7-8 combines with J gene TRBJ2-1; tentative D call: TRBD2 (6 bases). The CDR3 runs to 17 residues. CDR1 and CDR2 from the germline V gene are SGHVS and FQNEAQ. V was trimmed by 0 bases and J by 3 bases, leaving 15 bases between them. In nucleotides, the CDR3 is TGTGCCAGCAGCTTAGCCCAGCGGGCCTACATCTACAATGAGCAGTTCTTC. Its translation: CASSLAQRAYIYNEQFF.

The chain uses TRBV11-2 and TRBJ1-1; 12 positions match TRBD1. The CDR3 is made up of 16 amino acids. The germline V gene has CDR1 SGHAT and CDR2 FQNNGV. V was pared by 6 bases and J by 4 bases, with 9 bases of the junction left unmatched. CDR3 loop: CASRRGDRGPSTEAFF. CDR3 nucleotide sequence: TGTGCCAGCAGGCGGGGGGACAGGGGGCCGAGCACTGAAGCTTTCTTT.

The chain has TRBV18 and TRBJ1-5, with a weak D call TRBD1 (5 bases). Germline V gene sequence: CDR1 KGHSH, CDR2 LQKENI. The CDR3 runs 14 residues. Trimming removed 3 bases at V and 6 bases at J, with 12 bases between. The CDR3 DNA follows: TGTGCCAGCTCACCGTACGGGGGTACTCAGCCCCAGCATTTT. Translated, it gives CASSPYGGTQPQHF.

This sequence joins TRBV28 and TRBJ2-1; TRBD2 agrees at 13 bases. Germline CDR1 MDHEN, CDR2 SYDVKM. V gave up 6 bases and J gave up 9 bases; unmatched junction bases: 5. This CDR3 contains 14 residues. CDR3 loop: CASRRTSGSGEQFF. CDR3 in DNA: TGTGCCAGCAGAAGGACTAGCGGGAGCGGTGAGCAGTTCTTC.

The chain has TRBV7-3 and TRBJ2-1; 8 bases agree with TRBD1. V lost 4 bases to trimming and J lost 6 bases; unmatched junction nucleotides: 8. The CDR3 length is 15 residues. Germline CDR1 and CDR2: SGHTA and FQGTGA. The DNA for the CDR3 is TGTGCCAGCAGCTCCGGACAGGGCGGGTTCAATGAGCAGTTCTTC. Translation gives CASSSGQGGFNEQFF.

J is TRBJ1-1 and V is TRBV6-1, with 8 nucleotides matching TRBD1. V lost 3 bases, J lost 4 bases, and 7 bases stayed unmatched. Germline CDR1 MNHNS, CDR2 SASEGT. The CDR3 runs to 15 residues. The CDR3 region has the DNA TGTGCCAGCAGTGACCCGACAGGGGCGGGCACTGAAGCTTTCTTT. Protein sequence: CASSDPTGAGTEAFF.

The CDR3 DNA sequence: TGTGCCAGCAGGGGCCGGGCGGGACAGCCCCAGCATTTT. Its translation is CASRGRAGQPQHF. This sequence joins TRBV2 and TRBJ1-5; D is undetermined. V was pared by 6 bases and J by 7 bases, with 13 bases between. Germline V gene lookup returns CDR1 SNHLY and CDR2 FYNNEI. This CDR3 is 13 amino acids long.

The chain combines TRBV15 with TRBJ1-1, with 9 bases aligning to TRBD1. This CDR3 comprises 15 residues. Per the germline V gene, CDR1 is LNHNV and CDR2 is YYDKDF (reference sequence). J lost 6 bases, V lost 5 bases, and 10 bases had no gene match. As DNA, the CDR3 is TGTGCCACCAGCCCCGGGACAGGGTTAAGCGCTGAAGCTTTCTTT. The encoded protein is CATSPGTGLSAEAFF.

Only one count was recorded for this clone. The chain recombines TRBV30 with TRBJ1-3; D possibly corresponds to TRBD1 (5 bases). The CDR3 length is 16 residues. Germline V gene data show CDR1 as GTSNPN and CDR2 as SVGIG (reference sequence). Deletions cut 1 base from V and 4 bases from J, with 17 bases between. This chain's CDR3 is CAWSALTDFEGNTIYF. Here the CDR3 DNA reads TGTGCCTGGAGTGCCTTGACAGATTTTGAAGGAAACACCATATATTTT.

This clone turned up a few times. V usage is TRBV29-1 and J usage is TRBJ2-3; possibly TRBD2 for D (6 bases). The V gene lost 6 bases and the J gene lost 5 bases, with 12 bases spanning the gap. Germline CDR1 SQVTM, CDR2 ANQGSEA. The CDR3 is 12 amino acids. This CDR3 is CSVGGKVDTQYF. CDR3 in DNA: TGCAGCGTAGGAGGGAAGGTAGATACGCAGTATTTT.

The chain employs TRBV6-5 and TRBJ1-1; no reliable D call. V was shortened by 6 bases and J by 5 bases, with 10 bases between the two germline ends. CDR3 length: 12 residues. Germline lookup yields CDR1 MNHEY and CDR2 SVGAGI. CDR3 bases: TGTGCCAGCAGACAGATTTGGACTGAAGCTTTCTTT. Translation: CASRQIWTEAFF.

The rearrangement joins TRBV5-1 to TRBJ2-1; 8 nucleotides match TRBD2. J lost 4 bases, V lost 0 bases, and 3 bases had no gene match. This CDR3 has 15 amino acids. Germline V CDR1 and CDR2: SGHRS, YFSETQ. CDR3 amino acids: CASSLESGGYNEQFF. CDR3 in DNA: TGCGCCAGCAGCTTGGAAAGCGGGGGATACAATGAGCAGTTCTTC.

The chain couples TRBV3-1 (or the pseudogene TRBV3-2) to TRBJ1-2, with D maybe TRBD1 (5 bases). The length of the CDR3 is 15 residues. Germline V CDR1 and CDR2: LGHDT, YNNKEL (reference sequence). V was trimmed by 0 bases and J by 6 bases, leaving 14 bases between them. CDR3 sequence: CASSQDQGYLNGYTF. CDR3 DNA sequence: TGTGCCAGCAGCCAAGATCAGGGCTATTTAAATGGCTACACCTTC.

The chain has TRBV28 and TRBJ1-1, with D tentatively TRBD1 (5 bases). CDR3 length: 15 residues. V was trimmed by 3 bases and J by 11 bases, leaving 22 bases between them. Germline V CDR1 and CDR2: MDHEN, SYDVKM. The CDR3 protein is CASSFGGELPNAAFF. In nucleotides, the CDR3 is TGTGCCAGCAGTTTCGGGGGGGAACTTCCCAACGCGGCTTTCTTT. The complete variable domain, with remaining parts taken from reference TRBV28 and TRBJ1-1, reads DVKVTQSSRYLVKRTGEKVFLECVQDMDHENMFWYRQDPGLGLRLIYFSYDVKMKEKGDIPEGYSVSREKKERFSLILESASTNQTSMYLCASSFGGELPNAAFFGQGTRLTVV.

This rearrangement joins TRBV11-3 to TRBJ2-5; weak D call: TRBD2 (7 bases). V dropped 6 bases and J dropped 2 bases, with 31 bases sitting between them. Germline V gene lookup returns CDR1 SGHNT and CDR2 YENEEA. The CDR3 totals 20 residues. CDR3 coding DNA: TGTGCCAGCAGACACTTAGACGCCCGGGGGGCCCTTCATGATCAAGAGACCCAGTACTTC. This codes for CASRHLDARGALHDQETQYF.

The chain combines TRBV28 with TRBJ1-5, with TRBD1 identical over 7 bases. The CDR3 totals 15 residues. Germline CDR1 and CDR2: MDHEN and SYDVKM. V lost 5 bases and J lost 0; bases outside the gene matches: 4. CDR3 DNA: TGTGCCAGCAGTCAGGGGACAGCTAGCAATCAGCCCCAGCATTTT. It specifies CASSQGTASNQPQHF.

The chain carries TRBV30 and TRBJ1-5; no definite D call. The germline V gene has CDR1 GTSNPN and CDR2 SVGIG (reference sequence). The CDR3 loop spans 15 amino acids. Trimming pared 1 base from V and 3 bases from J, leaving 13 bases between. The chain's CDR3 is CAWSEVGRNNQPQHF. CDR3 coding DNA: TGTGCCTGGAGTGAAGTGGGCAGGAACAATCAGCCCCAGCATTTT.

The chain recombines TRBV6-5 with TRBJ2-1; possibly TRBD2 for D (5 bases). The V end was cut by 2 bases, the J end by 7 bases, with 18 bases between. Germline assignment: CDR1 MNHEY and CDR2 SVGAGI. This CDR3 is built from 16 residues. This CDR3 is CASSYKAGGQKNEQFF. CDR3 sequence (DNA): TGTGCCAGCAGTTACAAGGCGGGCGGGCAAAAAAATGAGCAGTTCTTC.

The CDR3 DNA is TGTGCCAGCAGCTCCGTACGGGACAGGGGCAATTCACCCCTCCACTTT. This codes for CASSSVRDRGNSPLHF. The chain couples TRBV11-2 to TRBJ1-6; 10 bases line up with TRBD1. Germline V gene sequence: CDR1 SGHAT, CDR2 FQNNGV. J was trimmed by 7 bases and V by 4 bases; bases with no gene match: 7. This CDR3 comprises 16 residues.

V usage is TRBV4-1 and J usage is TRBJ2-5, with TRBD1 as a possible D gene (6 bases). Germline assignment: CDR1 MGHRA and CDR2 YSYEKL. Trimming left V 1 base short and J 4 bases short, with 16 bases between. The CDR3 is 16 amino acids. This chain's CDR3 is CASSQALGHLRETQYF. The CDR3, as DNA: TGCGCCAGCAGCCAAGCCCTGGGACACCTTCGAGAGACCCAGTACTTC.

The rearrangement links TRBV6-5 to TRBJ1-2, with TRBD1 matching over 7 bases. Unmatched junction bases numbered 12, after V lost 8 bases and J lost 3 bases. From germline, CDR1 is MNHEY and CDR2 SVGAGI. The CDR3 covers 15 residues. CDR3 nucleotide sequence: TGTGCCAGCTCTAGGAGAGGGGGCGAGGACTATGGCTACACCTTC. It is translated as CASSRRGGEDYGYTF.

CDR3 nucleotide sequence: TGTGCCTGGAGTGTACAAGAGGGAGGCTATCGGTTCTTC. This codes for CAWSVQEGGYRFF. The rearrangement uses TRBV30 and TRBJ2-1; a possible D gene is TRBD2 (6 bases). This CDR3 comprises 13 residues. The germline V gene encodes CDR1 GTSNPN and CDR2 SVGIG (reference sequence). V gave up 0 bases and J gave up 15 bases, with 18 bases separating them.

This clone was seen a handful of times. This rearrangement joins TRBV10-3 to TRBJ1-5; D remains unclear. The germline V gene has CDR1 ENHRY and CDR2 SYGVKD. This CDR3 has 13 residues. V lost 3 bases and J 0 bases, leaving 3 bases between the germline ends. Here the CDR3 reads CAISDGSNQPQHF. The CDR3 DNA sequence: TGTGCCATCAGTGACGGTAGCAATCAGCCCCAGCATTTT.

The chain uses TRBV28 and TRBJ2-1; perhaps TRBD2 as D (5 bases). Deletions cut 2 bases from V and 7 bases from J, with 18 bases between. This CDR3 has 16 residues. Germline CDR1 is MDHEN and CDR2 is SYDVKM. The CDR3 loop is CASSLSGYISLNEQFF. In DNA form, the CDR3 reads TGTGCCAGCAGTTTAAGCGGCTATATATCCCTGAATGAGCAGTTCTTC.

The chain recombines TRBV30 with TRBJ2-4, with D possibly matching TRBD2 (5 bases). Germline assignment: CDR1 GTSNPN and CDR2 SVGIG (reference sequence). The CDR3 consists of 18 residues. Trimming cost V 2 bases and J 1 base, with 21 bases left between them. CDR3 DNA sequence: TGTGCCTGGAGTTCCGCGGGCGACTATCCAGCGGCCAAAAACATTCAGTACTTC. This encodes CAWSSAGDYPAAKNIQYF.

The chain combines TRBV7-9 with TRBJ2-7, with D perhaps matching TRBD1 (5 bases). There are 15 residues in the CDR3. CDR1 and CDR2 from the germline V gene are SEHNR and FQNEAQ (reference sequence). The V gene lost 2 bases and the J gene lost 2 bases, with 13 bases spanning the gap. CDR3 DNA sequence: TGTGCCAGCAGCTTAAACTGGGGCGAGACCTACGAGCAGTACTTC. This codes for CASSLNWGETYEQYF.

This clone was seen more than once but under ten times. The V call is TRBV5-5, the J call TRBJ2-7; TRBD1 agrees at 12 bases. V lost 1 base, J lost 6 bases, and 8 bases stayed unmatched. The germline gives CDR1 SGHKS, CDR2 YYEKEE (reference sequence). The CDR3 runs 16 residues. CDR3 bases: TGTGCCAGCAGCTTGTACGGGACAGGGGGCCACGGCGAGCAGTACTTC. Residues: CASSLYGTGGHGEQYF.

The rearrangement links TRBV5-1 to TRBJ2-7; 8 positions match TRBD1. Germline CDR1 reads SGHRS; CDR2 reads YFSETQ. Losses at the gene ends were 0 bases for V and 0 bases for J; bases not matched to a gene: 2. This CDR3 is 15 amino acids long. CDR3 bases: TGCGCCAGCAGCTTGGAAGGGACAGGCTCCTACGAGCAGTACTTC. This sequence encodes CASSLEGTGSYEQYF.

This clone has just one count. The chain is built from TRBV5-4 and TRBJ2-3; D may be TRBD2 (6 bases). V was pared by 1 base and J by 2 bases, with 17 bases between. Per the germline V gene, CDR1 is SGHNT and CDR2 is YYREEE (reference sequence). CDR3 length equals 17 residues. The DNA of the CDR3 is TGTGCCAGCAGCTTGTCGTCATCGGGGGTATTCACAGATACGCAGTATTTT. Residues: CASSLSSSGVFTDTQYF. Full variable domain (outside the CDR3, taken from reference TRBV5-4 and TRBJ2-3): ETGVTQSPTHLIKTRGQQVTLRCSSQSGHNTVSWYQQALGQGPQFIFQYYREEENGRGNFPPRFSGLQFPNYSSELNVNALELDDSALYLCASSLSSSGVFTDTQYFGPGTRLTVL.

The CDR3 region has the DNA TGTGCCAGCAGTTTTAAGGGGACAGGCCATAGCAATCAGCCCCAGCATTTT. It specifies CASSFKGTGHSNQPQHF. This chain connects TRBV27 to TRBJ1-5, with 8 nucleotides matching TRBD1. Trimming took 3 bases from V and 0 from J; bases not matched to a gene: 7. The CDR3 runs to 17 residues. CDR1 is MNHEY, CDR2 SMNVEV, per germline (reference sequence).

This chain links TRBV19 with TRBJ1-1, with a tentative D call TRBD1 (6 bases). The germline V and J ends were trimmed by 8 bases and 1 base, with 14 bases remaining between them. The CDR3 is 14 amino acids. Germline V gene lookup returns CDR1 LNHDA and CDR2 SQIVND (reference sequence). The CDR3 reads CASAWGLGNTEAFF. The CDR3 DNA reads TGTGCCAGTGCGTGGGGGCTCGGGAACACTGAAGCTTTCTTT.

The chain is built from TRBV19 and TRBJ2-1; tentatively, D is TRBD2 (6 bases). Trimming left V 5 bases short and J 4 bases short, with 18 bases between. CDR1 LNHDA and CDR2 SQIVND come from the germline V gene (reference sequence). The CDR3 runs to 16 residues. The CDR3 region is CASSVIAAGGYNEQFF. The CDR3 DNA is TGTGCCAGTAGTGTCATAGCTGCCGGGGGATACAATGAGCAGTTCTTC.